The present T cell receptor beta chain was sequenced within a study of blood T cell repertoires in COVID-19. Per the germline V gene, CDR1 is MNHEY and CDR2 is SVGEGT. The CDR3 loop spans 15 amino acids. Deletions cut 4 bases from V and 6 bases from J, with 15 bases between. The assay was immunoSEQ multiplex PCR, and TCRdb's table has in-frame clones only and misses some. The sample includes some 160,000 clones, roughly 84% of them seen just once. The chain recombines TRBV6-2 or TRBV6-3 with TRBJ2-2; perhaps TRBD1 as D (6 bases). The specimen sequenced was peripheral blood. The sequence came from a human donor in a cohort sampled during active COVID-19. The CDR3 spells CASSSVQGAPGELFF. The CDR3 coding sequence is TGTGCCAGCAGTTCGGTACAGGGTGCCCCCGGGGAGCTGTTTTTT.